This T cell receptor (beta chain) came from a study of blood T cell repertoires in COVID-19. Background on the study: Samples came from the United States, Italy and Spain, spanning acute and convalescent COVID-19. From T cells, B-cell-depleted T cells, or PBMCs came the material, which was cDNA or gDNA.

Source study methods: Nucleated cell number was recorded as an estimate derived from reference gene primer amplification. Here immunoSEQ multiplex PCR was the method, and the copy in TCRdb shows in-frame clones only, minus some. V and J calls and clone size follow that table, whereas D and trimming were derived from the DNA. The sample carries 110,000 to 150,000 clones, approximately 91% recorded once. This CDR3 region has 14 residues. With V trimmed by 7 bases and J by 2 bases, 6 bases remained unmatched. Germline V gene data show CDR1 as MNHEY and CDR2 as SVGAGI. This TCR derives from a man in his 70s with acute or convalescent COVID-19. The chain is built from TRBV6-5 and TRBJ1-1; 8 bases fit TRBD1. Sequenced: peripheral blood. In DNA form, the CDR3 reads TGTGCCAGCACGACGGACAGGGTTAACACTGAAGCTTTCTTT. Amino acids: CASTTDRVNTEAFF.